The entry below gives a single TCR beta chain sequence along with its context. CDR1 LNHDA and CDR2 SQIVND come from the germline V gene (reference sequence). This CDR3 is built from 13 residues. Trimming took 3 bases from V and 4 from J, leaving 10 bases between them. Assay: immunoSEQ multiplex PCR; the TCRdb copy retains only in-frame clones and omits some. Of roughly 70,000 clones listed, 90% to 95% are singletons. The data stem from a study of technical replicates of blood from a handful of donors. The TCR sequence derives from a human donor in good health. The sample taken for sequencing was T cells isolated from PBMCs. The chain joins TRBV19 to TRBJ2-7, with unresolved D. This chain's CDR3 is CASSMSTGYEQYF. In DNA form, the CDR3 reads TGTGCCAGTAGTATGTCGACGGGTTACGAGCAGTACTTC.